The 31 T cell receptor beta chains below come from one sample, sequenced in a study of chemoradiotherapy in HPV16-positive cancers (dated 2022 in TCRdb). Libraries were built with the immunoSEQ multiplex PCR assay. In its TCRdb copy, this immuneACCESS table keeps in-frame sequences only and misses some clones. Where compared with another copy, unresolved V genes explain less than half of these, and the others have no known cause. The sample table shows about 1,800 clones, and roughly nine tenths are seen once. The leading ten clones occupy approximately 2.5% of the sample. The material sequenced was tumor tissue, taken from a patient who underwent chemoradiotherapy. The receptors were gathered from a human donor with HPV-associated anogenital cancer.

This rearrangement joins TRBV28 to TRBJ2-3, with D possibly TRBD2 on 5 matching bases. Germline CDR1 is MDHEN and CDR2 is SYDVKM. The CDR3 is made up of 13 amino acids. V was cut by 4 bases and J by 0 bases, with 5 bases left in between. The CDR3 nucleotides read TGTGCCAGCAGTTGGACTAGCACAGATACGCAGTATTTT. This gives the protein CASSWTSTDTQYF.

This clone has only a few counts. The chain couples TRBV7-2 to TRBJ2-5; D is unclear. The CDR3 covers 12 residues. From germline, CDR1 is SGHTA and CDR2 FQGNSA. Trimming cost V 1 base and J 6 bases, with 6 bases left between them. CDR3 region: CASSLVEQTQYF. As DNA, the CDR3 is TGTGCCAGCAGCTTAGTCGAGCAGACCCAGTACTTC.

The CDR3 protein is CSVGDGIQPQHF. For the CDR3, the DNA is TGCAGCGTTGGGGACGGCATTCAGCCCCAGCATTTT. This chain joins TRBV29-1 and TRBJ1-5, with D perhaps matching TRBD1 (5 bases). The CDR3 consists of 12 residues. Germline V CDR1 and CDR2: SQVTM, ANQGSEA. The V and J ends lost 4 bases and 6 bases respectively, with 10 bases between them. Full variable domain (outside the CDR3, taken from reference TRBV29-1 and TRBJ1-5): SAVISQKPSRDICQRGTSLTIQCQVDSQVTMMFWYRQQPGQSLTLIATANQGSEATYESGFVIDKFPISRPNLTFSTLTVSNMSPEDSSIYLCSVGDGIQPQHFGDGTRLSIL.

This clone was counted a few times. The chain couples TRBV4-1 to TRBJ2-7; tentatively, D is TRBD1 or TRBD2 (6 bases each). The germline CDR1 and CDR2 sequences are MGHRA and YSYEKL. Deletions cut 4 bases from V and 4 bases from J, with 20 bases between. CDR3 length: 16 residues. This chain's CDR3 is CASSPLKGGERYEQYF. The CDR3 DNA reads TGCGCCAGCAGCCCGCTAAAGGGGGGAGAGAGGTACGAGCAGTACTTC.

This chain uses TRBV30 with TRBJ1-3, with D hard to call. Trimming removed 5 bases at V and 7 bases at J, with 18 bases between. The CDR3 loop spans 14 amino acids. Germline assignment: CDR1 GTSNPN and CDR2 SVGIG (reference sequence). CDR3 sequence reads: CAWFPSSARNTIYF. Written as DNA, the CDR3 is TGTGCCTGGTTCCCTAGCTCGGCTCGGAACACCATATATTTT.

The chain uses TRBV7-2 and TRBJ1-1; 11 positions match TRBD1. The V gene end was trimmed by 4 bases and the J gene end by 5 bases; junction bases not matched to a gene: 6. Germline CDR1 reads SGHTA; CDR2 reads FQGNSA. The CDR3 loop spans 15 amino acids. CDR3 bases: TGTGCCAGCAGCTCAAGGGGGACAGGGGGGACTGAAGCTTTCTTT. Translating gives CASSSRGTGGTEAFF.

V gene TRBV28 combines with J gene TRBJ1-2; D may be TRBD1 (5 bases). The CDR3 is 12 amino acids. Trimming took 9 bases from V and 5 from J, leaving 13 bases between them. The germline CDR1 and CDR2 sequences are MDHEN and SYDVKM. The CDR3 loop reads CASGEQVYGYTF. As DNA, the CDR3 is TGTGCCAGTGGGGAACAGGTTTATGGCTACACCTTC.

The genes are TRBV30 and TRBJ2-2; D may be TRBD2 (5 bases). V was pared by 3 bases and J by 3 bases, with 14 bases between. Germline V gives CDR1 GTSNPN, CDR2 SVGIG (reference sequence). CDR3 length: 15 residues. Written as DNA, the CDR3 is TGTGCCTGGAGCCCGGGCTCAGCGGACACCGGGGAGCTGTTTTTT. As protein: CAWSPGSADTGELFF.

The chain recombines TRBV29-1 with TRBJ2-5, with unresolved D. The CDR3 has 12 amino acids. The V gene's germline CDR1 is SQVTM and CDR2 ANQGSEA. V lost 4 bases, J lost 5 bases, and 11 bases lay in between. For the CDR3, the DNA is TGCAGCGTTGTCCCCGTGAGGGAGACCCAGTACTTC. It specifies CSVVPVRETQYF.

The gene calls are TRBV19 and TRBJ2-6; TRBD1 matches at 8 bases. This CDR3 contains 19 residues. V dropped 4 bases and J dropped 0; count of bases not matched to a gene: 11. CDR1 and CDR2 from the germline V gene are LNHDA and SQIVND (reference sequence). CDR3 nucleotide sequence: TGTGCCAGTAGTACCAAGCGACAGGGGTCAAGCTCTGGGGCCAACGTCCTGACTTTC. Amino acids: CASSTKRQGSSSGANVLTF.

V and J are TRBV19 and TRBJ2-7, with 7 bases matching TRBD2. The J segment lost 2 bases and the V segment lost 9 bases, leaving 10 bases of the junction unmatched. Germline V lookup: CDR1 LNHDA, CDR2 SQIVND (reference sequence). This CDR3 has 14 amino acids. In nucleotides, the CDR3 is TGTGCCAGCGCTTTGAGCAGCGGGGCCTACGAGCAGTACTTC. It encodes CASALSSGAYEQYF.

The chain is built from TRBV5-1 and TRBJ2-7; D not resolved. Germline-derived CDR1 and CDR2 are SGHRS and YFSETQ. Deletions cut 2 bases from V and 0 bases from J, with 6 bases between. The CDR3 spans 13 residues. As DNA, the CDR3 is TGCGCCAGCAGCTTACAAGCCTCCTACGAGCAGTACTTC. Its translation: CASSLQASYEQYF.

The chain is built from TRBV10-1 and TRBJ2-2; a weak D match, TRBD1 (5 bases). The V end lost 6 bases, the J end lost 0 bases, and 8 bases lay between the germline ends. Germline CDR1 is WNHNN and CDR2 is SYGVQD (reference sequence). This CDR3 has 14 residues. The CDR3, as DNA: TGCGCCAGCAGAGACAGCTCGAACACCGGGGAGCTGTTTTTT. Its protein product is CASRDSSNTGELFF.

This clone is classed as large (0.1 to 1%). The gene calls are TRBV28 and TRBJ1-4; D call uncertain. This CDR3 is 14 amino acids long. V was shortened by 6 bases and J by 8 bases, with 16 bases between the two germline ends. The germline gives CDR1 MDHEN, CDR2 SYDVKM. The chain's CDR3 is CASSLGRGLEKLFF. The CDR3 nucleotides read TGTGCCAGCAGCCTCGGTCGGGGATTGGAAAAACTGTTTTTT.

V is TRBV9 and J is TRBJ1-2; no clear D gene. Germline CDR1 and CDR2: SGDLS and YYNGEE. V shed 0 bases and J shed 8 bases, with 8 bases lying between them. The CDR3 sequence is 12 residues long. CDR3 in DNA: TGTGCCAGCAGCGTAGGGGCAGAGGGCTACACCTTC. It is translated as CASSVGAEGYTF.

The V gene is TRBV7-2, the J gene TRBJ2-4, with 8 bases that match TRBD1. The V gene end was trimmed by 4 bases and the J gene end by 7 bases; junction bases not matched to a gene: 9. The CDR3 is 15 residues long. The germline gives CDR1 SGHTA, CDR2 FQGNSA. The chain's CDR3 is CASSSAGTGDNIQYF. The DNA for the CDR3 is TGTGCCAGCAGCTCCGCCGGGACAGGAGACAACATTCAGTACTTC.

The rearrangement links TRBV28 to TRBJ1-5; tentatively, D is TRBD1 (6 bases). Germline CDR1 is MDHEN and CDR2 is SYDVKM. Trimming cost V 3 bases and J 7 bases, with 25 bases left between them. CDR3 length: 18 residues. For the CDR3, the DNA is TGTGCCAGCAGTTTTTTATCCATTGGAAGACAGGCAAAGCAGCCCCAGCATTTT. Protein: CASSFLSIGRQAKQPQHF.

The chain combines TRBV27 with TRBJ2-2, with 8 nucleotides matching TRBD2. The CDR3 sequence is 15 residues long. V shed 6 bases and J 4 bases; nucleotides not matched to a gene: 7. CDR1 and CDR2 from the germline V gene are MNHEY and SMNVEV (reference sequence). The CDR3 bases are TGTGCCAGCAGACGGGGACTAGTGGTCACCGGGGAGCTGTTTTTT. The encoded protein is CASRRGLVVTGELFF.

This chain links TRBV29-1 with TRBJ2-7; the D gene is possibly TRBD2 (6 bases). Germline V lookup: CDR1 SQVTM, CDR2 ANQGSEA. The CDR3 loop spans 13 amino acids. V gave up 7 bases and J gave up 7 bases, with 20 bases separating them. The CDR3 DNA reads as TGCAGCGCTACCCCCTCCCGGGCGGGAGAGCAGTACTTC. It yields the protein CSATPSRAGEQYF.

DNA of the CDR3: TGTGCCAGCAGGGCCGCGGGTGCCCAGTACTTC. It yields the protein CASRAAGAQYF. This chain uses TRBV11-2 with TRBJ2-5, with D possibly being TRBD2 (5 bases). The CDR3 extends over 11 amino acids. Between the trimmed V and J ends, which lost 6 bases and 9 bases, there was a span of 11 bases. Germline V CDR1 and CDR2: SGHAT, FQNNGV.

V is TRBV7-2 and J is TRBJ1-5, with 8 bases lining up with TRBD1. The CDR3 consists of 17 residues. V lost 5 bases and J lost 0; bases outside the gene matches: 9. Germline values: CDR1 SGHTA, CDR2 FQGNSA. In nucleotides, the CDR3 is TGTGCCAGCAGCCCCCGGACAGGGTGGGATAGCAATCAGCCCCAGCATTTT. Its protein is CASSPRTGWDSNQPQHF.

The V gene is TRBV7-7, the J gene TRBJ2-5, with a weak D call TRBD2 (7 bases). With 4 bases removed from V and 2 bases from J, the gap between germline ends came to 14 bases. Germline V gene lookup returns CDR1 SSHAT and CDR2 FNYEAQ (reference sequence). The CDR3 length is 15 residues. The CDR3 DNA is TGTGCCAGCAGCTACCAAAGGGGGGGACAAGAGACCCAGTACTTC. Translation: CASSYQRGGQETQYF.

Here the CDR3 DNA reads TGTGCCAGCAGTTTCAGGGTCGGGAATGAGCAGTTCTTC. Amino acids: CASSFRVGNEQFF. The chain uses TRBV27 and TRBJ2-1, with a possible D match to TRBD1 (5 bases). This CDR3 comprises 13 residues. Germline values: CDR1 MNHEY, CDR2 SMNVEV (reference sequence). V was cut by 3 bases and J by 7 bases, with 10 bases left in between.

This chain connects TRBV5-5 to TRBJ1-2; 8 bases map to TRBD1. The CDR3 runs to 14 residues. Germline loops: CDR1 SGHKS, CDR2 YYEKEE (reference sequence). With V trimmed by 4 bases and J by 3 bases, 5 bases remained unmatched. The CDR3 DNA reads TGTGCCAGCAGCCGGACAGGGAAGGACTATGGCTACACCTTC. It encodes CASSRTGKDYGYTF. The complete variable domain, with remaining parts taken from reference TRBV5-5 and TRBJ1-2, reads DAGVTQSPTHLIKTRGQQVTLRCSPISGHKSVSWYQQVLGQGPQFIFQYYEKEERGRGNFPDRFSARQFPNYSSELNVNALLLGDSALYLCASSRTGKDYGYTFGSGTRLTVV.

The chain couples TRBV2 to TRBJ2-7; D is possibly TRBD2 (5 bases). Looked up from germline, CDR1 is SNHLY and CDR2 is FYNNEI. Trimming removed 3 bases at V and 3 bases at J, with 9 bases between. The CDR3 spans 13 residues. The CDR3: CASSDVGGYEQYF. For the CDR3, the DNA is TGTGCCAGCAGTGACGTAGGAGGCTACGAGCAGTACTTC.

The chain combines TRBV19 with TRBJ1-1; 10 bases agree with TRBD1. The CDR3 runs to 14 residues. The V gene end was trimmed by 10 bases and the J gene end by 8 bases; junction bases not matched to a gene: 13. In germline, CDR1 is LNHDA, CDR2 SQIVND (reference sequence). The CDR3 protein is CATDRGDRRAEAFF. As DNA, the CDR3 is TGTGCCACGGACAGGGGGGATCGCAGAGCCGAAGCTTTCTTT.

This chain joins TRBV5-1 and TRBJ2-7; tentatively, D is TRBD1 or TRBD2 (6 bases each). V lost 3 bases to trimming and J lost 4 bases, with 20 bases between them. The CDR3 spans 16 residues. The germline V gene encodes CDR1 SGHRS and CDR2 YFSETQ. CDR3 sequence reads: CASSSRPGEVGYEQYF. The CDR3 bases are TGCGCCAGCAGCTCCCGCCCAGGGGAGGTTGGGTACGAGCAGTACTTC.

V usage is TRBV15 and J usage is TRBJ1-3; no reliable D call. V was cut by 0 bases and J by 2 bases, with 14 bases left in between. The CDR3 spans 17 residues. Germline V gives CDR1 LNHNV, CDR2 YYDKDF (reference sequence). CDR3: CATSRDRPGLTGNTIYF. CDR3 bases: TGTGCCACCAGCAGAGATCGCCCGGGGTTGACTGGAAACACCATATATTTT.

CDR3: CASSLPRQGWRETQYF. In DNA, the CDR3 is TGTGCCAGCAGTTTACCCCGACAGGGGTGGAGGGAGACCCAGTACTTC. This chain connects TRBV28 to TRBJ2-5; TRBD1 agrees at 8 bases. The germline CDR1 and CDR2 sequences are MDHEN and SYDVKM. V was pared by 2 bases and J by 5 bases, with 10 bases of the junction left unmatched. The CDR3 runs 16 residues.

The rearrangement uses TRBV29-1 and TRBJ2-7, with D tentatively TRBD1 (6 bases). V shed 2 bases and J shed 5 bases, with 10 bases lying between them. The CDR3 runs to 12 residues. From germline, CDR1 is SQVTM and CDR2 ANQGSEA. The CDR3 DNA follows: TGCAGCGTTGAATTAGGGGGTCACGAGCAGTACTTC. Amino acids: CSVELGGHEQYF.

The V gene is TRBV4-3, the J gene TRBJ2-2; D ambiguous. The CDR3 has 16 amino acids. The V end lost 2 bases, the J end lost 0 bases, and 10 bases lay between the germline ends. The germline gives CDR1 LGHNA, CDR2 YSLEER. This CDR3 reads CASSQSRPANTGELFF. The CDR3 DNA reads as TGCGCCAGCAGCCAAAGCCGCCCCGCGAACACCGGGGAGCTGTTTTTT.